This T cell receptor beta chain was identified during a study of blood T cell repertoires in COVID-19. Study-level background: The study drew acute and convalescent COVID-19 samples from the United States, Italy and Spain. From T cells, B-cell-depleted T cells, or PBMCs came the material, which was cDNA or gDNA.

Per germline, CDR1 SGHTA and CDR2 FQGNSA. The CDR3 has 16 residues. V dropped 5 bases and J dropped 0; count of bases not matched to a gene: 7. Per the original methods: Reference gene primer amplification gave nucleated cell count estimates. TCRdb's table, derived via immunoSEQ multiplex PCR, lists solely in-frame clones and lacks some. For V, J and clone size, that table is used; D and trimming come from the DNA. Of 88,000 or so clones listed, 81% are singletons. The receptor was derived from a man between 60 and 75 years old with acute or convalescent COVID-19. Input material: peripheral blood. The chain couples TRBV7-2 to TRBJ2-1, with 7 positions matching TRBD1. The CDR3 spells CASSRVGTASYNEQFF. CDR3 DNA sequence: TGTGCCAGCAGCAGAGTCGGGACAGCCTCCTACAATGAGCAGTTCTTC.